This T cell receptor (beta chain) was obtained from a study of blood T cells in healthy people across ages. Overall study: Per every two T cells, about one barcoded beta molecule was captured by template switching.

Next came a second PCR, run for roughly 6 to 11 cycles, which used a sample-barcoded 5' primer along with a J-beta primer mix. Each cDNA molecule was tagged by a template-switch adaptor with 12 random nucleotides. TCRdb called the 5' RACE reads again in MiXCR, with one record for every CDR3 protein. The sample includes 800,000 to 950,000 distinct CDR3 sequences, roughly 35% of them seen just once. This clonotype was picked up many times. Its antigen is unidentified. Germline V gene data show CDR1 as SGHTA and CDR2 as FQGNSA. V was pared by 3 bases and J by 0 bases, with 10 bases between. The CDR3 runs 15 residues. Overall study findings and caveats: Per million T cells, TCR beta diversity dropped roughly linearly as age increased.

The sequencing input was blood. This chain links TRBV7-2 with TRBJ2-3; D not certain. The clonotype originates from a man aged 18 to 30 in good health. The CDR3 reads CASSFDTTSTDTQYF. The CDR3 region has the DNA TGTGCCAGCAGCTTCGACACTACTAGCACAGATACGCAGTATTTT.